A single sample is the source of the 26 T cell receptor beta chains below, sequenced in a study of graft-versus-host responses after intestinal transplantation. The antigens of these receptors remain unknown. Here immunoSEQ multiplex PCR was the method, and the copy in TCRdb shows in-frame clones only, minus some. The table records roughly 75,000 clones, around 91% of them present only once. This specimen was unstimulated CD4+ T cells sorted from spleen or lymph node cells, taken before intestinal transplant. The receptors stem from a human donor who received an intestinal transplant.

The chain is built from TRBV10-2 and TRBJ2-7, with 10 nucleotides matching TRBD2. The V gene's germline CDR1 is WSHSY and CDR2 SAAADI. J was trimmed by 3 bases and V by 3 bases; bases with no gene match: 5. The CDR3 loop spans 15 amino acids. The CDR3: CASSEKRGGGYEQYF. In DNA form, the CDR3 reads TGCGCCAGCAGTGAAAAGCGGGGGGGCGGCTACGAGCAGTACTTC.

V is TRBV15 and J is TRBJ2-5; 7 nucleotides match TRBD1. Germline assignment: CDR1 LNHNV and CDR2 YYDKDF (reference sequence). The CDR3 sequence is 15 residues long. V shed 1 base and J 1 base; nucleotides not matched to a gene: 3. The CDR3 coding sequence is TGTGCCACCAGCAGAGGGGGACAGCTCCAAGAGACCCAGTACTTC. Its protein product is CATSRGGQLQETQYF.

The V call is TRBV6-5, the J call TRBJ2-3; TRBD1 might be the D (7 bases). Germline assignment: CDR1 MNHEY and CDR2 SVGAGI. The CDR3 sequence is 15 residues long. V was pared by 7 bases and J by 2 bases, with 16 bases between. The CDR3 sequence is CASNPPGGNTDTQYF. Here the CDR3 DNA reads TGTGCCAGCAACCCTCCAGGGGGGAACACAGATACGCAGTATTTT.

The chain combines TRBV7-2 with TRBJ2-1; 11 nucleotides line up with TRBD2. The germline V gene has CDR1 SGHTA and CDR2 FQGNSA. The CDR3 loop spans 15 amino acids. After removal of 5 bases from V and 8 bases from J, the junction contained 8 bases not matched to a gene. CDR3 nucleotides: TGTGCCAGCAGCCTCATAGCGGGGGGGCCTGATGAGCAGTTCTTC. This gives the protein CASSLIAGGPDEQFF. Supplemented by reference TRBV7-2 and TRBJ2-1, the full variable domain reads GAGVSQSPSNKVTEKGKDVELRCDPISGHTALYWYRQSLGQGLEFLIYFQGNSAPDKSGLPSDRFSAERTGGSVSTLTIQRTQQEDSAVYLCASSLIAGGPDEQFFGPGTRLTVL.

This chain connects TRBV27 to TRBJ1-1, with D unclear. The germline CDR1 and CDR2 sequences are MNHEY and SMNVEV (reference sequence). V was pared by 5 bases and J by 1 base, with 17 bases between. The CDR3 extends over 16 amino acids. The CDR3: CASSPLGLSGNTEAFF. The CDR3 coding sequence is TGTGCCAGCAGTCCACTAGGATTGTCGGGGAACACTGAAGCTTTCTTT.

The chain couples TRBV10-3 to TRBJ2-7, with D tentatively TRBD1 (6 bases). V shed 10 bases and J shed 2 bases, with 12 bases lying between them. Germline-derived CDR1 and CDR2 are ENHRY and SYGVKD. This CDR3 contains 12 residues. As DNA, the CDR3 is TGTGCCACCAGGACAGATACCTACGAGCAGTACTTC. It encodes CATRTDTYEQYF.

This clone appeared a few times. The rearrangement joins TRBV5-1 to TRBJ2-7, with a possible D match to TRBD2 (7 bases). The germline V gene encodes CDR1 SGHRS and CDR2 YFSETQ. V lost 0 bases and J 10 bases, leaving 14 bases between the germline ends. This CDR3 region has 13 residues. CDR3 sequence: CASSLGRGALQYF. The CDR3 region has the DNA TGCGCCAGCAGCTTGGGTCGGGGGGCATTACAGTACTTC.

V and J are TRBV30 and TRBJ1-6, with TRBD1 matching 8 bases. V lost 3 bases and J lost 0; bases outside the gene matches: 10. Germline-derived CDR1 and CDR2 are GTSNPN and SVGIG (reference sequence). This CDR3 is 18 amino acids long. The CDR3 region is CAWSSRQGASSYNSPLHF. CDR3 sequence (DNA): TGTGCCTGGAGCTCCAGGCAGGGGGCCAGCTCCTATAATTCACCCCTCCACTTT.

This sequence joins TRBV18 and TRBJ1-2; 8 nucleotides match TRBD1. V dropped 6 bases and J dropped 4; count of bases not matched to a gene: 4. From germline, CDR1 is KGHSH and CDR2 LQKENI. There are 13 residues in the CDR3. The CDR3 coding sequence is TGTGCCAGCTCTATCGGACAGGGCTATGGCTACACCTTC. It codes for CASSIGQGYGYTF. Looking up the rest from reference TRBV18 and TRBJ1-2 gives the full variable domain: NAGVMQNPRHLVRRRGQEARLRCSPMKGHSHVYWYRQLPEEGLKFMVYLQKENIIDESGMPKERFSAEFPKEGPSILRIQQVVRGDSAAYFCASSIGQGYGYTFGSGTRLTVV.

The CDR3 DNA follows: TGTGCCAGCAGCTCAGGGTTATGGGATGAAAAACTGTTTTTT. It translates to CASSSGLWDEKLFF. The chain is built from TRBV7-6 and TRBJ1-4, with D possibly TRBD1 on 5 matching bases. Germline V CDR1 and CDR2: SGHVS, FNYEAQ. The CDR3 has 14 residues. V was cut by 4 bases and J by 6 bases, with 12 bases left in between.

V gene TRBV10-2 combines with J gene TRBJ1-6, with a tentative D call TRBD1 (5 bases). The V end lost 6 bases, the J end lost 10 bases, and 16 bases lay between the germline ends. The CDR3 is made up of 14 amino acids. CDR1 is WSHSY, CDR2 SAAADI, per germline. The CDR3 bases are TGCGCCAGCAGGGGGAAACAGGACGGGTCACCCCTCCACTTT. Translated, it gives CASRGKQDGSPLHF.

This clone was observed once. This rearrangement joins TRBV30 to TRBJ2-3; 11 bases are shared with TRBD1. The CDR3 is made up of 17 amino acids. Germline V CDR1 and CDR2: GTSNPN, SVGIG (reference sequence). Trimming cost V 1 base and J 2 bases; bases outside gene matches: 8. In DNA, the CDR3 is TGTGCCTGGAGTGAACCCCTGGGACAGGGGGACACAGATACGCAGTATTTT. It is translated as CAWSEPLGQGDTDTQYF. The variable domain in full, completed from reference TRBV30 and TRBJ2-3, reads SQTIHQWPATLVQPVGSPLSLECTVEGTSNPNLYWYRQAAGRGLQLLFYSVGIGQISSEVPQNLSASRPQDRQFILSSKKLLLSDSGFYLCAWSEPLGQGDTDTQYFGPGTRLTVL.

The chain combines TRBV7-2 with TRBJ1-1; perhaps TRBD1 as D (5 bases). This CDR3 contains 15 residues. Trimming shortened V by 1 base and J by 4 bases, and 13 bases separated the two germline ends. Germline values: CDR1 SGHTA, CDR2 FQGNSA. CDR3 amino acids: CASSLDGAFGTEAFF. CDR3 DNA sequence: TGTGCCAGCAGCTTAGATGGGGCGTTTGGCACTGAAGCTTTCTTT.

This chain connects TRBV11-3 to TRBJ2-7; D gene ambiguous. The CDR3 extends over 13 amino acids. Trimming took 5 bases from V and 2 from J, leaving 10 bases between them. In germline, CDR1 is SGHNT, CDR2 YENEEA. The DNA for the CDR3 is TGTGCCAGCAGCCGGGTCCTCACCTACGAGCAGTACTTC. Translating it yields CASSRVLTYEQYF.

V gene TRBV10-3 combines with J gene TRBJ2-5; the D gene is possibly TRBD1 (6 bases). The CDR3 runs to 14 residues. V was clipped by 3 bases and J by 1 base, with 9 bases between them. Germline V gives CDR1 ENHRY, CDR2 SYGVKD. CDR3 sequence: CAISDGGSQETQYF. The CDR3 region has the DNA TGTGCCATCAGTGATGGGGGCTCCCAAGAGACCCAGTACTTC.

The chain is built from TRBV30 and TRBJ1-5; D gene uncertain. This CDR3 is 17 amino acids long. CDR1 is GTSNPN, CDR2 SVGIG, per germline (reference sequence). V lost 1 base to trimming and J lost 4 bases, with 20 bases between them. The CDR3 loop reads CAWSADYGSPRNQPQHF. CDR3 DNA: TGTGCCTGGAGTGCAGATTACGGGTCCCCAAGGAATCAGCCCCAGCATTTT.

V is TRBV7-2 and J is TRBJ2-1; 8 nucleotides agree with TRBD1. Trimming at V came to 5 bases and at J to 0 bases, leaving 15 bases not matched to a gene. CDR3 length: 19 residues. The germline CDR1 and CDR2 sequences are SGHTA and FQGNSA. The CDR3 reads CASSLPGTGSIISYNEQFF. The CDR3 DNA is TGTGCCAGCAGCCTACCCGGGACAGGATCAATCATCTCCTACAATGAGCAGTTCTTC.

The V call is TRBV27, the J call TRBJ2-7; D perhaps matches TRBD2 (5 bases). The V end was cut by 3 bases, the J end by 0 bases, with 18 bases between. The CDR3 has 17 residues. Looked up from germline, CDR1 is MNHEY and CDR2 is SMNVEV (reference sequence). The chain's CDR3 is CASSLNLVEDSSYEQYF. In DNA form, the CDR3 reads TGTGCCAGCAGTTTGAATTTGGTCGAGGACTCCTCCTACGAGCAGTACTTC.

The V and J genes are TRBV25-1 and TRBJ1-1; weak D call: TRBD1 (5 bases). Between the trimmed V and J ends, which lost 1 base and 3 bases, there was a span of 9 bases. Per the germline V gene, CDR1 is MGHDK and CDR2 is SYGVNS. The CDR3 has 14 amino acids. The CDR3: CASSELQGDTEAFF. CDR3 coding DNA: TGTGCCAGCAGTGAATTGCAAGGGGACACTGAAGCTTTCTTT.

The DNA for the CDR3 is TGTGCCAGCAGCTTCGACAGGGGGCGATTTACTGAAGCTTTCTTT. Amino acid sequence: CASSFDRGRFTEAFF. The rearrangement uses TRBV11-1 and TRBJ1-1, with 10 bases that match TRBD1. Germline V gene data show CDR1 as SGHAT and CDR2 as FQDESV (reference sequence). Losses at the gene ends were 3 bases for V and 5 bases for J; bases not matched to a gene: 6. The CDR3 sequence is 15 residues long.

The chain carries TRBV6-5 and TRBJ1-6, with 7 bases aligning to TRBD1. Germline-derived CDR1 and CDR2 are MNHEY and SVGAGI. The CDR3 is 16 amino acids. Germline trimming cut 2 bases from V and 6 bases from J; bases unmatched to any gene: 7. The CDR3 loop is CASSYTRQGLNSPLHF. The CDR3 nucleotides are TGTGCCAGCAGTTACACCCGACAGGGACTTAATTCACCCCTCCACTTT.

This clone appeared once. The CDR3 DNA sequence: TGTGCCAGCAGCTTAGATTTGGCATCCTACGAGCAGTACTTC. Its protein product is CASSLDLASYEQYF. V gene TRBV7-9 combines with J gene TRBJ2-7; no definite D call. CDR3 size: 14 residues. V was pared by 1 base and J by 1 base, with 8 bases between. The germline CDR1 and CDR2 sequences are SEHNR and FQNEAQ (reference sequence).

This clone was seen a single time. The chain joins TRBV27 to TRBJ1-4; a possible D gene is TRBD1 (6 bases). The CDR3 is made up of 15 amino acids. Between the trimmed V and J ends, which lost 6 bases and 5 bases, there was a span of 16 bases. Germline V gene data show CDR1 as MNHEY and CDR2 as SMNVEV (reference sequence). CDR3 region: CASRQTWGLNEKLFF. In nucleotides, the CDR3 is TGTGCCAGCAGGCAAACCTGGGGGCTGAATGAAAAACTGTTTTTT.

The V call is TRBV6-8, the J call TRBJ2-4, with a tentative D call TRBD2 (5 bases). This CDR3 comprises 14 residues. V was pared by 5 bases and J by 8 bases, with 16 bases between. Germline V lookup: CDR1 MNHGY, CDR2 SAAAGT. The CDR3 region has the DNA TGTGCCAGCAGTATGGACGCGAAGGAGGACATTCAGTACTTC. It specifies CASSMDAKEDIQYF.

The chain links TRBV6-6 to TRBJ1-6; 8 bases are shared with TRBD1. Trimming cost V 5 bases and J 7 bases; bases outside gene matches: 4. The CDR3 is made up of 14 amino acids. Germline lookup yields CDR1 MNHNY and CDR2 SVGAGI (reference sequence). The CDR3 sequence is CASSPGGGNSPLHF. The CDR3 nucleotides are TGTGCCAGCAGTCCAGGGGGCGGGAATTCACCCCTCCACTTT.

The chain is built from TRBV12-5 and TRBJ1-2; no firm D call. The CDR3 has 12 residues. The V and J ends lost 3 bases and 3 bases respectively, with 5 bases between them. Germline V gene lookup returns CDR1 LGHNT and CDR2 FRNRAP. CDR3 nucleotide sequence: TGTGCTAGTGGTTTATCTGACTATGGCTACACCTTC. Its protein is CASGLSDYGYTF.